This T cell receptor beta chain was obtained from a study of T-cell memory formation after mild COVID-19. The study, taken as a whole, reports: Clones that got smaller from day 15 to 85 had even CD4/CD8, while clones growing later tipped toward CD4+.

Germline CDR1 reads MNHEY; CDR2 reads SVGEGT. The V gene lost 0 bases and the J gene lost 8 bases, with 28 bases spanning the gap. This CDR3 comprises 20 residues. This clonotype was seen only a few times. Its antigen is still unknown. TCRdb analysed the 5' RACE reads with MiXCR anew, one entry per CDR3 protein. In the table there are about 110,000 distinct CDR3 sequences, over 15% of which are singletons. The TCR was taken from a man between 18 and 35 years old who had mild COVID-19 (a few samples of this study predate the infection). Cell type and time point are not known. The genes are TRBV6-2 or TRBV6-3 and TRBJ1-4; tentative D call: TRBD1 (5 bases). Sequencing was carried out using PBMCs or a T cell subset sorted from them (not recorded which). This CDR3 reads CASSYSTRGFLGLGAEKLFF. CDR3 bases: TGTGCCAGCAGTTACTCGACACGAGGGTTCCTGGGACTAGGGGCAGAAAAACTGTTTTTT.